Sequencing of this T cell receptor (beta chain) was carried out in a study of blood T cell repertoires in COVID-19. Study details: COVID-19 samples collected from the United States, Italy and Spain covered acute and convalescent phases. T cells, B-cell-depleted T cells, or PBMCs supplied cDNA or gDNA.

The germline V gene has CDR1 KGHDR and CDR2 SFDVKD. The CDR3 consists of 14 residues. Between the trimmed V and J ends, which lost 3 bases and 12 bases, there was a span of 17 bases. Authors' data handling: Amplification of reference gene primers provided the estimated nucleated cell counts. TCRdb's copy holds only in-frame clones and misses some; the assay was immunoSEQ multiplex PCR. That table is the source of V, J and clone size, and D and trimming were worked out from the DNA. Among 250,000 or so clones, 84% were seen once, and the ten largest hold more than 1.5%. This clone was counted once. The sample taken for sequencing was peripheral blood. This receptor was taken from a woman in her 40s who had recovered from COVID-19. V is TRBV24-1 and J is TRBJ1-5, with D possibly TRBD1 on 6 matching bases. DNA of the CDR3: TGTGCCACCAGTGATAGCACACGGGACAAAAACCAGCATTTT. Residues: CATSDSTRDKNQHF.